This entry is about one TCR beta chain. The antigen is unknown. The source of the sample is a study of T cell repertoires in cytomegalovirus infection. Whole-study context: Carrying CMV and the relevant HLA type showed in public TCR beta signatures. Findings of the study overall: Dominating the ex vivo response were HLA-C-restricted CMV-specific TCR beta clonotypes. Cumulative frequency (of public TCR beta family members) identified carriers of CMV plus the relevant HLA.

TCRdb fed the reads into MiXCR, producing one record per CDR3 protein. The sample holds about 51,000 distinct CDR3 sequences, roughly 20% seen once. Germline assignment: CDR1 MDHEN and CDR2 SYDVKM. Trimming cost V 5 bases and J 5 bases, with 13 bases left between them. This CDR3 contains 14 residues. The receptor's source is a human donor in good health (CMV status not recorded). Some clones in this sample may be carry-over from other donors' samples. The rearrangement links TRBV28 to TRBJ1-3, with D maybe TRBD1 (5 bases). Sequencing was performed on CD8+ T cells from cultured PBMCs, taken from culture after CMV antigen stimulation. The CDR3 bases are TGTGCCAGCAGTGCCCAGGGAAGGCGAAACACCATATATTTT. It specifies CASSAQGRRNTIYF.